These T cell receptor beta chains were read from a single sample in a study of blood T cell repertoires in COVID-19. This table comes from immunoSEQ multiplex PCR, and its TCRdb copy is limited to in-frame clones, with some not included. This sample has roughly 25,000 clones, with almost 90% found just once. Specimen: peripheral blood. All receptors derive from a human donor in a cohort sampled during active COVID-19. CDR3s include the opening cysteine and the closing phenylalanine or tryptophan. A D gene is named only where the DNA matches it firmly. A row's size may be missing; if present it is once, few, many or a size class.

J gene,D gene,V gene,clone size,CDR3 protein,CDR3 DNA
TRBJ1-2,TRBD1,TRBV5-1,NA,CASSLNQLRQGLDSGYTF,TGCGCCAGCAGCTTGAACCAATTGAGACAGGGGCTGGATTCTGGCTACACCTTC
TRBJ1-1,NA,TRBV28,NA,CASSFSGSIRARGDTEAFF,NA
TRBJ1-5,TRBD1,TRBV27,NA,CASREDRGSGNQPQHF,TGTGCCAGCAGGGAAGACAGGGGGTCGGGCAATCAGCCCCAGCATTTT
TRBJ2-2,TRBD2,TRBV5-1,NA,CASSRGLAGDASGELFF,TGCGCCAGCAGCCGAGGACTAGCGGGGGATGCGAGCGGGGAGCTGTTTTTT
TRBJ2-1,TRBD1,TRBV5-1,NA,CASSLAGQGSYNEQFF,TGCGCCAGCAGCTTGGCCGGACAGGGATCCTACAATGAGCAGTTCTTC
TRBJ2-5,TRBD1,TRBV19,NA,CASKDRAHSQETQYF,TGTGCCAGTAAGGACAGGGCCCACTCACAAGAGACCCAGTACTTC
TRBJ1-2,NA,TRBV6-2/TRBV6-3,NA,CASSFSGDGYTF,TGTGCCAGCAGTTTTTCAGGGGATGGCTACACCTTC
TRBJ1-1,TRBD1,TRBV28,NA,CASIRDRWRGSAEAFF,TGTGCCAGCATTCGGGACAGGTGGAGGGGGAGCGCTGAAGCTTTCTTT
TRBJ1-5,NA,TRBV6-2/TRBV6-3,NA,CASSRAGGNQPQHF,TGTGCCAGCAGTCGGGCAGGGGGCAATCAGCCCCAGCATTTT
TRBJ2-1,NA,TRBV9,NA,CASRPTLVGNEQFF,TGTGCCAGCAGACCGACGCTAGTTGGGAATGAGCAGTTCTTC
TRBJ2-3,TRBD2,TRBV6-2/TRBV6-3,once,CASSFIAGGTDTQYF,TGTGCCAGCAGTTTCATAGCGGGAGGAACAGATACGCAGTATTTT
TRBJ2-2,NA,TRBV5-4,NA,CASSSIPGELFF,TGTGCCAGCAGCTCCATCCCCGGGGAGCTGTTTTTT
TRBJ2-7,NA,TRBV24-1,NA,CATSERDTSYEQYF,TGTGCCACCAGTGAAAGGGACACCTCCTACGAGCAGTACTTC
TRBJ2-5,NA,TRBV29-1,NA,CSVEGGLQETQYF,TGCAGCGTTGAGGGGGGACTGCAAGAGACCCAGTACTTC
TRBJ2-7,TRBD1,TRBV5-6,once,CASSLEAGGEYEQYF,TGTGCCAGCAGCTTGGAGGCAGGGGGCGAGTACGAGCAGTACTTC
TRBJ2-1,NA,TRBV7-8,NA,CASSLDGGSYNEQFF,TGTGCCAGCAGCTTAGATGGAGGGTCCTACAATGAGCAGTTCTTC
TRBJ2-3,NA,TRBV7-2,once,CASSPGSRDTQYF,TGTGCCAGCAGCCCGGGGAGCCGAGATACGCAGTATTTT
TRBJ2-1,TRBD2,TRBV7-7,NA,CASSSSLAGGWNEQFF,TGTGCCAGCAGCTCCTCACTAGCGGGAGGATGGAATGAGCAGTTCTTC
TRBJ1-6,TRBD1,TRBV6-5,few,CASRRQGAGNSPLHF,TGTGCCAGCAGACGTCAGGGGGCAGGGAATTCACCCCTCCACTTT
TRBJ1-1,TRBD1,TRBV6-5,NA,CASRAGGNTEAFF,TGTGCCAGCAGGGCAGGGGGGAACACTGAAGCTTTCTTT
TRBJ2-5,TRBD2,TRBV5-8,NA,CASSPGAGVQETQYF,TGTGCCAGCAGCCCTGGGGCGGGGGTACAAGAGACCCAGTACTTC
TRBJ2-1,TRBD2,TRBV18,NA,CASSPLAAGLYNEQFF,TGTGCCAGCTCACCACTAGCAGCGGGACTCTACAATGAGCAGTTCTTC
TRBJ2-2,TRBD2,TRBV29-1,NA,CSGVLLLAGPRGGELFF,TGCAGCGGGGTGCTGCTACTAGCGGGTCCAAGGGGCGGGGAGCTGTTTTTT
TRBJ1-5,NA,TRBV21-1,NA,CASSKGGGRHQPQHF,TGTGCCAGCAGCAAAGGTGGGGGCAGGCATCAGCCCCAGCATTTT
TRBJ2-6,NA,TRBV5-1,NA,CASSMTVSRSLGANVLTF,TGCGCCAGCAGCATGACAGTCTCCAGGTCTCTGGGGGCCAACGTCCTGACTTTC
TRBJ1-5,NA,TRBV5-1,NA,CASSLDGGGQPQHF,TGCGCCAGCAGCTTGGATGGGGGCGGCCAGCCCCAGCATTTT
TRBJ1-5,NA,TRBV7-9,NA,CASSLQGFNQPQHF,TGTGCCAGCAGCTTACAGGGTTTCAATCAGCCCCAGCATTTT
TRBJ2-1,TRBD2,TRBV6-5,NA,CASSSGLAGDNEQFF,TGTGCCAGCAGTTCCGGACTAGCGGGGGACAATGAGCAGTTCTTC
TRBJ2-6,NA,TRBV6-2/TRBV6-3,NA,CASSYLGSSGANVLTF,TGTGCCAGCAGTTACCTCGGGAGCTCTGGGGCCAACGTCCTGACTTTC
TRBJ2-2,NA,TRBV11-3,NA,CASSIRGTGELFF,TGTGCCAGCAGCATCAGGGGCACCGGGGAGCTGTTTTTT
TRBJ1-6,NA,TRBV5-1,NA,CASSEGAILSF,TGCGCCAGCAGCGAAGGAGCGATTCTCTCCTTT
TRBJ2-7,TRBD1,TRBV27,NA,CASSLSDRGRNEQYF,TGTGCCAGCAGTTTATCGGACAGGGGGCGAAACGAGCAGTACTTC
TRBJ2-3,NA,TRBV3-1/TRBV3-2,NA,CASSPNRVTQYF,TGTGCCAGCAGCCCCAATCGGGTGACGCAGTATTTT
TRBJ2-7,NA,TRBV6-2/TRBV6-3,NA,CASSYSETGNEQYF,TGTGCCAGCAGTTACTCGGAGACGGGAAACGAGCAGTACTTC
TRBJ2-3,TRBD1,TRBV6-6,NA,CASRNRQGANTDTQYF,TGTGCCAGCAGAAACAGACAGGGGGCGAACACAGATACGCAGTATTTT
TRBJ1-2,TRBD1,TRBV11-2,NA,CASSNRGQGADGYTF,TGTGCCAGCAGCAACCGAGGACAGGGGGCCGATGGCTACACCTTC
TRBJ2-7,TRBD1,TRBV11-2,few,CASSAGTAYEQYF,TGTGCCAGCAGCGCCGGGACAGCTTACGAGCAGTACTTC
TRBJ1-2,NA,TRBV28,NA,CASNRQVSNYGYTF,TGTGCCAGCAACCGCCAGGTTTCCAACTATGGCTACACCTTC
TRBJ2-2,TRBD1,TRBV13,NA,CASSPGQGSNTGELFF,TGTGCCAGCAGCCCCGGACAGGGTTCGAACACCGGGGAGCTGTTTTTT